In its sample, the clone carrying this T cell receptor beta chain was seen a few times. The antigen remains unidentified. The CDR3 length is 15 residues. V lost 1 base and J lost 8, with 17 bases in between. The germline V gene encodes CDR1 SEHNR and CDR2 FQNEAQ (reference sequence). This sample is drawn from a study of PD-1 blockade in classical Hodgkin lymphoma. Study overall: Patients were treated with nivolumab at 3 mg/kg, and this was given intravenously every 2 weeks.

General study points: Lower baseline TCR diversity was reported for newly diagnosed patients than for healthy donors. Why the repertoires differ is still unclear, perhaps disease activity or prior therapy. Complete responders entered with baseline diversity on par with newly diagnosed patients, the results showed.

Relapses following autologous stem cell transplantation were seen in all patients, with brentuximab vedotin exposure varying. Magnetic negative selection, applied to thawed PBMCs, was used to isolate the CD8+ T cells. The protocol was immunoSEQ multiplex PCR, while the TCRdb copy is restricted to in-frame clones and leaves out a portion. This sample has 1,400 to 1,500 clones, with approximately 80% found just once. This TCR was sampled from a human donor with classical Hodgkin lymphoma. Sequenced material: CD8+ T cells from blood, taken at baseline. The rearrangement uses TRBV7-9 and TRBJ1-2; tentative D call: TRBD1 (5 bases). The CDR3 bases are TGTGCCAGCAGCTTAGATGGCCAGGGTGTGGAAGGCTACACCTTC. Its protein is CASSLDGQGVEGYTF.